This passage covers 31 T cell receptor beta chains from one sample sequenced in a study of shared clonotypes between healthy human individuals. Method: immunoSEQ multiplex PCR; TCRdb's copy keeps in-frame clones and lacks some. Of approximately 2,000,000 clones listed, approximately 92% were seen once; the top ten hold under 2%. It was CD45RO-negative cells, positively selected for CCR7, that made up naive CD8 cells, with terminally differentiated effector memory CD45RA+ cells excluded. What was sequenced was naive CD8+ T cells from PBMCs. The receptors were sampled from a man between 18 and 29 years old in good health. Some clones in this sample may be carry-over from other donors' samples.

The chain uses TRBV27 and TRBJ2-1, with a possible D match to TRBD1 (5 bases). V gave up 7 bases and J gave up 6 bases, with 19 bases separating them. The CDR3 contains 15 residues. In germline, CDR1 is MNHEY, CDR2 SMNVEV (reference sequence). CDR3 region: CASTKDILQVNEQFF. CDR3 bases: TGTGCCAGCACTAAGGACATTTTGCAAGTCAATGAGCAGTTCTTC.

This sequence joins TRBV9 and TRBJ2-2; no clear D gene. This CDR3 has 12 residues. Germline V gene sequence: CDR1 SGDLS, CDR2 YYNGEE. The germline V and J ends were trimmed by 3 bases and 9 bases, with 9 bases remaining between them. CDR3 in DNA: TGTGCCAGCAGCGAGCGCGGCCGGGAGCTGTTTTTT. Translation gives CASSERGRELFF. The entire variable domain, with the rest obtained from reference TRBV9 and TRBJ2-2, is as follows: DSGVTQTPKHLITATGQRVTLRCSPRSGDLSVYWYQQSLDQGLQFLIQYYNGEERAKGNILERFSAQQFPDLHSELNLSSLELGDSALYFCASSERGRELFFGEGSRLTVL.

The V call is TRBV14, the J call TRBJ2-1, with TRBD2 matching 11 bases. The CDR3 has 16 residues. From germline, CDR1 is SGHDN and CDR2 FVKESK. The J segment lost 5 bases and the V segment lost 3 bases, leaving 6 bases of the junction unmatched. CDR3 bases: TGTGCCAGCAGCCATATCCCACTAGCGGGAGACAATGAGCAGTTCTTC. Amino acid sequence: CASSHIPLAGDNEQFF. The full variable domain, in which reference TRBV14 and TRBJ2-1 provide the parts outside the CDR3, is EAGVTQFPSHSVIEKGQTVTLRCDPISGHDNLYWYRRVMGKEIKFLLHFVKESKQDESGMPNNRFLAERTGGTYSTLKVQPAELEDSGVYFCASSHIPLAGDNEQFFGPGTRLTVL.

The V gene is TRBV7-9, the J gene TRBJ2-1, with TRBD2 identical over 8 bases. Per the germline V gene, CDR1 is SEHNR and CDR2 is FQNEAQ (reference sequence). V gave up 5 bases and J gave up 3 bases; unmatched junction bases: 9. The CDR3 contains 16 residues. CDR3 residues: CASSGGLVNLYNEQFF. The CDR3, as DNA: TGTGCCAGCAGCGGGGGACTAGTAAACCTCTACAATGAGCAGTTCTTC.

The chain couples TRBV29-1 to TRBJ2-1; TRBD2 matches 7 bases. Trimming took 0 bases from V and 0 from J; bases not matched to a gene: 5. Per germline, CDR1 SQVTM and CDR2 ANQGSEA. This CDR3 is 16 amino acids long. CDR3 in DNA: TGCAGCGTTGAAGACCGAGAGCGGGGCTCCTACAATGAGCAGTTCTTC. Translating gives CSVEDRERGSYNEQFF.

The genes are TRBV6-5 and TRBJ2-7, with 7 nucleotides matching TRBD2. Germline loops: CDR1 MNHEY, CDR2 SVGAGI. Trimming took 5 bases from V and 0 from J; bases not matched to a gene: 7. This CDR3 has 15 residues. The chain's CDR3 is CASSKGTTSSYEQYF. In nucleotides, the CDR3 is TGTGCCAGCAGTAAGGGGACTACGAGCTCCTACGAGCAGTACTTC.

V usage is TRBV9 and J usage is TRBJ1-2; 12 bases line up with TRBD1. From germline, CDR1 is SGDLS and CDR2 YYNGEE. This CDR3 comprises 15 residues. V lost 4 bases to trimming and J lost 7 bases; unmatched junction nucleotides: 8. CDR3 DNA sequence: TGTGCCAGCAGCCCAGGGGGACAGGGGGCCGCTGGCTACACCTTC. It codes for CASSPGGQGAAGYTF.

The count of this clone is one. The chain links TRBV7-9 to TRBJ1-2; D unresolved. Germline CDR1 reads SEHNR; CDR2 reads FQNEAQ (reference sequence). Trimming removed 0 bases at V and 2 bases at J, with 7 bases between. This CDR3 is built from 14 residues. The CDR3 region has the DNA TGTGCCAGCAGCTTAGCGGTCAGGAACTATGGCTACACCTTC. Encoded protein: CASSLAVRNYGYTF.

The rearrangement uses TRBV2 and TRBJ2-1, with TRBD2 matching 12 bases. The CDR3 extends over 13 amino acids. J gave up 8 bases and V 10 bases, and 6 bases lay outside the gene matches. Germline lookup yields CDR1 SNHLY and CDR2 FYNNEI. CDR3 sequence (DNA): TGTGCCAACGCTAGCGGGAGGGCGTATGAGCAGTTCTTC. It codes for CANASGRAYEQFF.

V and J are TRBV6-6 and TRBJ2-1; 8 bases align to TRBD2. The CDR3 has 14 residues. The germline gives CDR1 MNHNY, CDR2 SVGAGI (reference sequence). With V trimmed by 7 bases and J by 3 bases, 5 bases remained unmatched. The CDR3 spells CASTSGSGYNEQFF. Written as DNA, the CDR3 is TGTGCCAGCACCAGCGGGAGTGGCTACAATGAGCAGTTCTTC.

This chain uses TRBV5-5 with TRBJ2-7; TRBD1 is a possible D gene (5 bases). CDR1 and CDR2 (germline): SGHKS, YYEKEE (reference sequence). The CDR3 is made up of 15 amino acids. The V end lost 0 bases, the J end lost 3 bases, and 13 bases lay between the germline ends. CDR3 bases: TGTGCCAGCAGCTTGGAAGAGACAGTTGGCTACGAGCAGTACTTC. As protein: CASSLEETVGYEQYF.

To note about this clone: The same CDR3 arises from other DNA sequences in this sample as well. The chain recombines TRBV29-1 with TRBJ2-7; D remains ambiguous. This CDR3 is built from 12 residues. Trimming took 3 bases from V and 4 from J, leaving 10 bases between them. Germline CDR1 SQVTM, CDR2 ANQGSEA. The CDR3 bases are TGCAGCGTTGAGTTGGGGTCGTACGAGCAGTACTTC. Residues: CSVELGSYEQYF.

The V and J genes are TRBV5-1 and TRBJ1-2; D call uncertain. V lost 0 bases and J lost 8, with 14 bases in between. The germline V gene encodes CDR1 SGHRS and CDR2 YFSETQ. The CDR3 totals 14 residues. Written as DNA, the CDR3 is TGCGCCAGCAGCTTGGCGTCGACACAGCCCGGCTACACCTTC. Protein sequence: CASSLASTQPGYTF. The complete variable domain, with remaining parts taken from reference TRBV5-1 and TRBJ1-2, reads KAGVTQTPRYLIKTRGQQVTLSCSPISGHRSVSWYQQTPGQGLQFLFEYFSETQRNKGNFPGRFSGRQFSNSRSEMNVSTLELGDSALYLCASSLASTQPGYTFGSGTRLTVV.

This chain links TRBV10-3 with TRBJ1-2, with 11 bases aligning to TRBD1. The CDR3 has 13 amino acids. V was pared by 6 bases and J by 6 bases, with 3 bases of the junction left unmatched. The germline V gene has CDR1 ENHRY and CDR2 SYGVKD. The CDR3 reads CAIRGQGENGYTF. The CDR3 nucleotides are TGTGCCATCAGGGGACAGGGGGAGAATGGCTACACCTTC.

On this clone: Other DNA sequences in this sample translate to the same CDR3. J is TRBJ1-1 and V is TRBV27; TRBD1 might be the D (5 bases). CDR1 and CDR2 from the germline V gene are MNHEY and SMNVEV (reference sequence). The CDR3 contains 11 residues. V was shortened by 5 bases and J by 6 bases, with 7 bases between the two germline ends. CDR3 loop: CASSQGAEAFF. CDR3 nucleotides: TGTGCCAGCAGTCAAGGGGCTGAAGCTTTCTTT.

The gene calls are TRBV5-6 and TRBJ2-7; D may correspond to TRBD1 or TRBD2 (5 bases each). This CDR3 spans 18 amino acids. Trimming took off 0 bases at V and 2 bases at J, with 21 bases between the two ends. The germline V gene has CDR1 SGHDT and CDR2 YYEEEE. The CDR3 spells CASSLGVGLGTVPYEQYF. The DNA of the CDR3 is TGTGCCAGCAGCTTGGGTGTCGGTTTAGGGACGGTCCCCTACGAGCAGTACTTC.

The chain has TRBV5-4 and TRBJ2-7, with a possible D match to TRBD1 (6 bases). Trimming shortened V by 7 bases and J by 5 bases, and 19 bases separated the two germline ends. Germline CDR1 and CDR2: SGHNT and YYREEE (reference sequence). The CDR3 contains 14 residues. CDR3 sequence: CASAYDGTSHEQYF. The CDR3 DNA is TGTGCCAGCGCCTACGACGGGACATCCCACGAGCAGTACTTC.

This sequence joins TRBV7-9 and TRBJ1-4, with 8 bases fitting TRBD1. This CDR3 contains 14 residues. Germline V CDR1 and CDR2: SEHNR, FQNEAQ (reference sequence). Losses at the gene ends were 5 bases for V and 8 bases for J; bases not matched to a gene: 7. CDR3 coding DNA: TGTGCCAGCAGCCGACAGGGGCCGCGGGAAAAACTGTTTTTT. This gives the protein CASSRQGPREKLFF. The full variable domain, in which reference TRBV7-9 and TRBJ1-4 provide the parts outside the CDR3, is DTGVSQNPRHKITKRGQNVTFRCDPISEHNRLYWYRQTLGQGPEFLTYFQNEAQLEKSRLLSDRFSAERPKGSFSTLEIQRTEQGDSAMYLCASSRQGPREKLFFGSGTQLSVL.

V is TRBV5-6 and J is TRBJ2-1; D is possibly TRBD2 (5 bases). The CDR3 covers 15 residues. Trimming left V 0 bases short and J 2 bases short, with 9 bases between. Germline CDR1 is SGHDT and CDR2 is YYEEEE. CDR3 coding DNA: TGTGCCAGCAGCTTGGGAGGGTTGACCTACAATGAGCAGTTCTTC. Amino acid sequence: CASSLGGLTYNEQFF.

In its sample, this clone was seen once. This rearrangement joins TRBV27 to TRBJ2-1; a possible D gene is TRBD1 (5 bases). Germline V CDR1 and CDR2: MNHEY, SMNVEV (reference sequence). There are 16 residues in the CDR3. V was pared by 2 bases and J by 6 bases, with 17 bases between. The CDR3 spells CASSLRGQRGINEQFF. In DNA, the CDR3 is TGTGCCAGCAGTTTACGCGGACAACGTGGGATCAATGAGCAGTTCTTC.

This clone was seen more than once but under ten times. The chain links TRBV10-1 to TRBJ2-1; the match to TRBD1 covers 7 bases. This CDR3 has 13 amino acids. Germline values: CDR1 WNHNN, CDR2 SYGVQD (reference sequence). V gave up 7 bases and J gave up 10 bases; unmatched junction bases: 10. In DNA, the CDR3 is TGCGCCAGCAACAACAGGGGATTTCAAGAGCAGTTCTTC. It yields the protein CASNNRGFQEQFF.

A word on this clone: Within the sample, other DNA sequences also encode this same CDR3. This sequence joins TRBV9 and TRBJ2-7; 10 nucleotides align to TRBD1. Germline values: CDR1 SGDLS, CDR2 YYNGEE. V lost 4 bases and J lost 1; bases outside the gene matches: 5. CDR3 length equals 15 residues. CDR3 amino acids: CASSPGQGVSYEQYF. The CDR3 DNA is TGTGCCAGCAGCCCAGGACAGGGGGTTTCCTACGAGCAGTACTTC.

The V call is TRBV27, the J call TRBJ2-1; TRBD1 agrees at 7 bases. This CDR3 has 14 amino acids. Germline trimming cut 7 bases from V and 2 bases from J; bases unmatched to any gene: 5. The germline V gene encodes CDR1 MNHEY and CDR2 SMNVEV (reference sequence). The CDR3 is CASNYQGAYNEQFF. The DNA for the CDR3 is TGTGCCAGCAACTACCAGGGGGCCTACAATGAGCAGTTCTTC.

V is TRBV2 and J is TRBJ2-1, with no clear D. The CDR3 covers 14 residues. V was pared by 7 bases and J by 3 bases, with 13 bases between. CDR1 and CDR2 (germline): SNHLY, FYNNEI. Here the CDR3 reads CASIGRSYYNEQFF. CDR3 DNA sequence: TGTGCCAGCATCGGGCGGTCTTACTACAATGAGCAGTTCTTC.

CDR3 DNA: TGTGCCAGCAGCTCATTGGGGACTAGCGGGAAATTCGACGAGCAGTACTTC. This codes for CASSSLGTSGKFDEQYF. The chain links TRBV13 to TRBJ2-7, with TRBD2 matching 13 bases. Germline trimming cut 4 bases from V and 5 bases from J; bases unmatched to any gene: 11. The germline gives CDR1 PRHDT, CDR2 FYEKMQ (reference sequence). The CDR3 totals 17 residues.

The chain joins TRBV7-2 to TRBJ1-2; D perhaps matches TRBD1 (6 bases). Per the germline V gene, CDR1 is SGHTA and CDR2 is FQGNSA. The CDR3 is made up of 16 amino acids. Trimming cost V 5 bases and J 5 bases, with 21 bases left between them. The CDR3 reads CASSPHPGQGDYGYTF. The CDR3 DNA reads TGTGCCAGCAGCCCACACCCGGGACAAGGTGATTATGGCTACACCTTC.

This clone has only one observation. The chain recombines TRBV18 with TRBJ2-7; D perhaps matches TRBD1 (5 bases). CDR1 KGHSH and CDR2 LQKENI come from the germline V gene. The CDR3 is 16 amino acids. V was shortened by 6 bases and J by 5 bases, with 23 bases between the two germline ends. The CDR3 nucleotides are TGTGCCAGCTCTCCCTTCCCCGTAGGGGCCGGACACGAGCAGTACTTC. It codes for CASSPFPVGAGHEQYF.

The chain employs TRBV10-3 and TRBJ2-7; D not certain. Per the germline V gene, CDR1 is ENHRY and CDR2 is SYGVKD. V lost 6 bases to trimming and J lost 1 base, with 10 bases between them. The length of the CDR3 is 13 residues. As DNA, the CDR3 is TGTGCCATCAGCGACCCGGGTTCCTACGAGCAGTACTTC. Translated, it gives CAISDPGSYEQYF.

The V call is TRBV10-3, the J call TRBJ2-3; D is undetermined. CDR1 and CDR2 from the germline V gene are ENHRY and SYGVKD. Trimming took 6 bases from V and 6 from J, leaving 13 bases between them. CDR3 length equals 13 residues. The CDR3 sequence: CAISEPRSDTQYF. CDR3 DNA: TGTGCCATCAGCGAGCCGAGATCTGATACGCAGTATTTT.

The CDR3 DNA reads as TGTGCCAGCAGCTTAGCACAGGGCTACAATGAGCAGTTCTTC. This encodes CASSLAQGYNEQFF. The J gene is TRBJ2-1, the V gene TRBV7-8, with D maybe TRBD1 (6 bases). This CDR3 has 14 amino acids. Looked up from germline, CDR1 is SGHVS and CDR2 is FQNEAQ. Trimming took off 0 bases at V and 3 bases at J, with 6 bases between the two ends.

Note on this clone: The sample has other DNA sequences that encode this CDR3 too. The chain carries TRBV9 and TRBJ2-1; D is uncertain. The V and J ends lost 3 bases and 4 bases respectively, with 5 bases between them. This CDR3 has 12 residues. CDR1 and CDR2 from the germline V gene are SGDLS and YYNGEE. Written as DNA, the CDR3 is TGTGCCAGCAGCGCATCTTACAATGAGCAGTTCTTC. Its translation: CASSASYNEQFF.